The clone carrying this T cell receptor (beta chain) was seen a handful of times. TCRdb used MiXCR to reprocess the 5' RACE reads, holding one entry per CDR3 protein. The table records approximately 150,000 distinct CDR3 sequences, around 13% of them present only once. This sample is drawn from a study of T-cell memory formation after mild COVID-19. The junction had 16 bases not matched to a gene; V was cut back by 2 bases and J by 9 bases. This CDR3 region has 18 residues. J is TRBJ2-1 and V is TRBV23-1; 10 bases line up with TRBD1. TRBV23-1 qualifies as an ORF whose function is uncertain. The source is an adult woman who had mild COVID-19 (a few samples of this study predate the infection). Cell type and time point are not known. Sequenced sample: PBMCs or a T cell subset sorted from them (not recorded which). The CDR3 DNA reads TGCGCCAGCAGTCAAGTAGAACCCGGGAGACAGGGGGCGTGTGAGCAGTTCTTC. Translated, it gives CASSQVEPGRQGACEQFF.